This T cell receptor (beta chain) was profiled in a study of PD-1 blockade in classical Hodgkin lymphoma. The study, taken as a whole, reports: TCR diversity at baseline was reported to be reduced in newly diagnosed patients relative to healthy donors.

Comment on this clone: The antigen is unknown.

Every patient experienced relapse after autologous stem cell transplantation, and brentuximab vedotin exposure varied. The protocol was immunoSEQ multiplex PCR, while the TCRdb copy is restricted to in-frame clones and leaves out a portion. This sample yields around 39,000 clones, of which less than 85% are seen a single time; 16% belongs to the top ten. This receptor was identified in a human donor with classical Hodgkin lymphoma. Sequenced material: peripheral blood mononuclear cells (PBMCs), taken before the second cycle of nivolumab.

CDR3 amino acids: CASSLGQGFNNEQFF. The CDR3 DNA sequence: TGTGCCAGCTCACTCGGACAGGGATTTAACAATGAGCAGTTCTTC. The J gene is TRBJ2-1, the V gene TRBV18; 8 nucleotides agree with TRBD1. The junction had 7 bases not matched to a gene; V was cut back by 4 bases and J by 5 bases. The germline gives CDR1 KGHSH, CDR2 LQKENI. The CDR3 length is 15 residues.